The sequence of this TCR beta chain was determined in a study of blood T cell repertoires in COVID-19. The V gene end was trimmed by 3 bases and the J gene end by 4 bases; junction bases not matched to a gene: 17. Germline assignment: CDR1 MDHEN and CDR2 SYDVKM. The CDR3 spans 19 residues. Some clones are missing from TCRdb's copy, which holds only in-frame ones; the method was immunoSEQ multiplex PCR. The data contain around 150,000 clones, roughly 80% of them seen just once; the ten biggest clones take up approximately 6.8%. Sequenced material: peripheral blood. The chain recombines TRBV28 with TRBJ2-1, with 8 bases matching TRBD2. The sequence was collected from a woman in her forties with COVID-19, enrolled during active disease. CDR3 sequence: CASSLGREASLNQYNEQFF. In DNA form, the CDR3 reads TGTGCCAGCAGTTTGGGGCGGGAGGCGAGCCTGAACCAATACAATGAGCAGTTCTTC.